Detailed here is one T cell receptor (beta chain). Other nucleotide sequences from this sample produce the same CDR3. The source of the sample is a study of blood T cell repertoires in COVID-19. This table comes from immunoSEQ multiplex PCR, and its TCRdb copy is limited to in-frame clones, with some not included. The top ten hold about 2% of the sample, which has fewer than 250,000 clones, about 86% seen once. J gave up 1 base and V 3 bases, and 0 bases lay outside the gene matches. The CDR3 runs to 14 residues. Germline CDR1 and CDR2: SEHNR and FQNEAQ (reference sequence). The TCR originated in a woman between 45 and 65 years old with acute or convalescent COVID-19. The chain uses TRBV7-9 and TRBJ1-1, with TRBD1 matching 9 bases. The material sequenced was peripheral blood. CDR3: CASSLGQGNTEAFF. For the CDR3, the DNA is TGTGCCAGCAGCTTGGGACAGGGGAACACTGAAGCTTTCTTT.